These T cell receptor beta chains were read from a single sample in a study of OX40 agonist ivuxolimab in advanced cancers. Profiling relied on immunoSEQ multiplex PCR, and the TCRdb table lists in-frame clones only, not all of them. The table lists around 44,000 clones, 86% of them singletons. The sequencing used CD4+ or CD8+ T cells sorted from blood, collected in a trial of the OX40 agonist ivuxolimab. The receptors come from an adult with an advanced solid tumor such as melanoma, head and neck, liver or kidney cancer. Each CDR3 is given with its conserved first and last residue. The order of the fields is CDR3 length, J gene, V gene, D gene, clone size, CDR3 DNA, CDR3 protein. D genes are given only for firm matches. Size tells how often a clone was seen (once, few, many) or the class of an expanded clone, and some rows leave it out.

len: 15
j_gene: TRBJ2-7
v_gene: TRBV6-5
d_gene: TRBD2
abundance: NA
CDR3nt: TGTGCCAGCAGTTCACCGGGACTAGCGGGCTACGAGCAGTACTTC
CDR3aa: CASSSPGLAGYEQYF

len: 16
j_gene: TRBJ1-2
v_gene: TRBV4-1
d_gene: TRBD1
abundance: NA
CDR3nt: TGCGCCAGCAGCCAGAACTCCGGGACAGGGCCCCTGGGCTACACCTTC
CDR3aa: CASSQNSGTGPLGYTF

len: 14
j_gene: TRBJ2-3
v_gene: TRBV7-2
d_gene: NA
abundance: NA
CDR3nt: TGTGCCAGCAGGAGGACAGTCAGCACAGATACGCAGTATTTT
CDR3aa: CASRRTVSTDTQYF

len: 23
j_gene: TRBJ2-7
v_gene: TRBV2
d_gene: TRBD2
abundance: once
CDR3nt: TGTGCCAGCAGTGAAGTGAGGAAAACGGGATATATAGCGGGAGCCCGCGGGGGGGACGAGCAGTACTTC
CDR3aa: CASSEVRKTGYIAGARGGDEQYF

len: 15
j_gene: TRBJ2-2
v_gene: TRBV2
d_gene: NA
abundance: once
CDR3nt: TGTGCCAGCAGTGAGGGGGACGGACAAACCGGGGAGCTGTTTTTT
CDR3aa: CASSEGDGQTGELFF

len: 15
j_gene: TRBJ1-1
v_gene: TRBV6-6
d_gene: NA
abundance: NA
CDR3nt: TGTGCCAGCAGTTACAGGGCGGGGGTTTACACTGAAGCTTTCTTT
CDR3aa: CASSYRAGVYTEAFF

len: 15
j_gene: TRBJ1-2
v_gene: TRBV19
d_gene: TRBD1
abundance: NA
CDR3nt: TGTGCCAGTAGTCCTAGACAGGGCCTACACTATGGCTACACCTTC
CDR3aa: CASSPRQGLHYGYTF

len: 14
j_gene: TRBJ1-3
v_gene: TRBV4-1
d_gene: NA
abundance: few
CDR3nt: TGCGCCAGCAGCCAAGATCTCCGGAATGGTCCGTTATATTTT
CDR3aa: CASSQDLRNGPLYF

len: 14
j_gene: TRBJ1-1
v_gene: TRBV7-8
d_gene: TRBD1
abundance: NA
CDR3nt: TGTGCCAGCAGCCTGGGACAGATGAACACTGAAGCTTTCTTT
CDR3aa: CASSLGQMNTEAFF

len: 13
j_gene: TRBJ1-2
v_gene: TRBV6-5
d_gene: NA
abundance: NA
CDR3nt: TGTGCCAGCAGTAGGGACCTCAACTATGGCTACACCTTC
CDR3aa: CASSRDLNYGYTF

len: 14
j_gene: TRBJ1-4
v_gene: TRBV4-1
d_gene: NA
abundance: once
CDR3nt: TGCGCCAGCAGCCAAGGGAAGGGGAGGGAAAAACTGTTTTTT
CDR3aa: CASSQGKGREKLFF

len: 15
j_gene: TRBJ1-6
v_gene: TRBV6-5
d_gene: NA
abundance: NA
CDR3nt: TGTGCCAGCAGCTTCCTGGACAGTTATAATTCACCCCTCCACTTT
CDR3aa: CASSFLDSYNSPLHF

len: 13
j_gene: TRBJ1-5
v_gene: TRBV18
d_gene: NA
abundance: NA
CDR3nt: TGTGCCAGCCGGGACATTGAGGCTCAGCCCCAGCATTTT
CDR3aa: CASRDIEAQPQHF

len: 13
j_gene: TRBJ2-7
v_gene: TRBV4-1
d_gene: NA
abundance: NA
CDR3nt: TGCGCCAGCAGCGGGGGACTGAACTACGAGCAGTACTTC
CDR3aa: CASSGGLNYEQYF

len: 15
j_gene: TRBJ1-5
v_gene: TRBV27
d_gene: NA
abundance: once
CDR3nt: TGTGCCAGCAGTCGCGGGGCATATAGCAATCAGCCCCAGCATTTT
CDR3aa: CASSRGAYSNQPQHF

len: 16
j_gene: TRBJ2-5
v_gene: TRBV29-1
d_gene: NA
abundance: NA
CDR3nt: TGCAGCGTTCTCCTCTCGGCTAGCGGAGGGGGTGGGACCCAGTACTTC
CDR3aa: CSVLLSASGGGGTQYF

len: 13
j_gene: TRBJ1-1
v_gene: TRBV5-1
d_gene: TRBD1
abundance: NA
CDR3nt: TGCGCCAGCAGCTTGACAGGGGGTACTGAAGCTTTCTTT
CDR3aa: CASSLTGGTEAFF

len: 16
j_gene: TRBJ2-3
v_gene: TRBV15
d_gene: TRBD2
abundance: NA
CDR3nt: TGTGCCACCAGCAGAGATCATAGCGGGCGCACAGATACGCAGTATTTT
CDR3aa: CATSRDHSGRTDTQYF

len: 12
j_gene: TRBJ2-4
v_gene: TRBV29-1
d_gene: NA
abundance: NA
CDR3nt: TGCAGCGTCACCCTTGGAGTAAACATTCAGTACTTC
CDR3aa: CSVTLGVNIQYF

len: 18
j_gene: TRBJ2-1
v_gene: TRBV19
d_gene: TRBD2
abundance: NA
CDR3nt: TGTGCCAGTAGTACCTTACTAGCGGGGAAAGACTATACACATGAGCAGTTCTTC
CDR3aa: CASSTLLAGKDYTHEQFF

len: 14
j_gene: TRBJ1-1
v_gene: TRBV4-1
d_gene: NA
abundance: NA
CDR3nt: TGCGCCAGCAGCCTCCTAGACCAAAACACTGAAGCTTTCTTT
CDR3aa: CASSLLDQNTEAFF

len: 16
j_gene: TRBJ1-1
v_gene: TRBV5-1
d_gene: TRBD1
abundance: NA
CDR3nt: TGCGCCAGCAGCCTTAGGACAGGATACATGAACACTGAAGCTTTCTTT
CDR3aa: CASSLRTGYMNTEAFF

len: 14
j_gene: TRBJ2-1
v_gene: TRBV5-4
d_gene: NA
abundance: NA
CDR3nt: TGTGCCAGCAGTCCGGTACAGACGTCCCGAGAGCAGTTCTTC
CDR3aa: CASSPVQTSREQFF

len: 14
j_gene: TRBJ2-7
v_gene: TRBV11-2
d_gene: NA
abundance: once
CDR3nt: TGTGCCAGCAGGTGGTGGCCCAGGTCCTACGAGCAGTACTTC
CDR3aa: CASRWWPRSYEQYF

len: 13
j_gene: TRBJ1-1
v_gene: TRBV18
d_gene: TRBD1
abundance: NA
CDR3nt: TGTGCCAGCTCCGAAGACAGGGAGGCTGAAGCTTTCTTT
CDR3aa: CASSEDREAEAFF

len: 18
j_gene: TRBJ1-5
v_gene: TRBV10-1
d_gene: TRBD1
abundance: NA
CDR3nt: TGCGCCATCCTCATTGACAGGGAAGACCCTACGGCTCATCAGCCCCAGCATTTT
CDR3aa: CAILIDREDPTAHQPQHF

len: 16
j_gene: TRBJ2-3
v_gene: TRBV27
d_gene: TRBD1
abundance: NA
CDR3nt: TGTGCCAGCAAACTATCCGACAGGGCCAACACAGATACGCAGTATTTT
CDR3aa: CASKLSDRANTDTQYF

len: 13
j_gene: TRBJ1-1
v_gene: TRBV5-1
d_gene: NA
abundance: NA
CDR3nt: TGCGCCAGCAGCTTGTACATGAACACTGAAGCTTTCTTT
CDR3aa: CASSLYMNTEAFF

len: 16
j_gene: TRBJ2-7
v_gene: TRBV4-2
d_gene: TRBD2
abundance: few
CDR3nt: TGTGCCAGCAGCCAGGGCCTAGCGGATAGCTCCTACGAGCAGTACTTC
CDR3aa: CASSQGLADSSYEQYF

len: 16
j_gene: TRBJ2-1
v_gene: TRBV12-5
d_gene: NA
abundance: NA
CDR3nt: TGTGCTAGTGTCAGAGGACAGAGTCGCTCCTACAATGAGCAGTTCTTC
CDR3aa: CASVRGQSRSYNEQFF

len: 16
j_gene: TRBJ2-3
v_gene: TRBV9
d_gene: NA
abundance: NA
CDR3nt: TGTGCCAGCAGCGTAGCCTCGACGGCTAGCACAGATACGCAGTATTTT
CDR3aa: CASSVASTASTDTQYF

len: 14
j_gene: TRBJ1-6
v_gene: TRBV7-2
d_gene: NA
abundance: once
CDR3nt: TGTGCCAGCAGCTTAGGATCTGGTTCGTCACCCCTCCACTTT
CDR3aa: CASSLGSGSSPLHF

len: 15
j_gene: TRBJ2-1
v_gene: TRBV30
d_gene: TRBD2
abundance: NA
CDR3nt: TGTGCCTGGGAGCGGGAGGGCCAGTTCGGTAATGAGCAGTTCTTC
CDR3aa: CAWEREGQFGNEQFF

len: 18
j_gene: TRBJ2-5
v_gene: TRBV7-9
d_gene: TRBD2
abundance: NA
CDR3nt: TGTGCCAGCAGCTTAAAGGGCCTAGGGAGCGGGGGGCAAGAGACCCAGTACTTC
CDR3aa: CASSLKGLGSGGQETQYF

len: 15
j_gene: TRBJ2-2
v_gene: TRBV13
d_gene: NA
abundance: NA
CDR3nt: TGTGCCAGCAGCCCCGGGACACTTCGTTCCGGGGAGCTGTTTTTT
CDR3aa: CASSPGTLRSGELFF

len: 14
j_gene: TRBJ1-1
v_gene: TRBV5-6
d_gene: TRBD1
abundance: once
CDR3nt: TGTGCCAGCAGCGGTACAGGGGGCAACACTGAAGCTTTCTTT
CDR3aa: CASSGTGGNTEAFF

len: 15
j_gene: TRBJ2-5
v_gene: TRBV13
d_gene: TRBD2
abundance: NA
CDR3nt: TGTGCCAGCAGCTCTAGCGGGGGGGCCCGAGAGACCCAGTACTTC
CDR3aa: CASSSSGGARETQYF